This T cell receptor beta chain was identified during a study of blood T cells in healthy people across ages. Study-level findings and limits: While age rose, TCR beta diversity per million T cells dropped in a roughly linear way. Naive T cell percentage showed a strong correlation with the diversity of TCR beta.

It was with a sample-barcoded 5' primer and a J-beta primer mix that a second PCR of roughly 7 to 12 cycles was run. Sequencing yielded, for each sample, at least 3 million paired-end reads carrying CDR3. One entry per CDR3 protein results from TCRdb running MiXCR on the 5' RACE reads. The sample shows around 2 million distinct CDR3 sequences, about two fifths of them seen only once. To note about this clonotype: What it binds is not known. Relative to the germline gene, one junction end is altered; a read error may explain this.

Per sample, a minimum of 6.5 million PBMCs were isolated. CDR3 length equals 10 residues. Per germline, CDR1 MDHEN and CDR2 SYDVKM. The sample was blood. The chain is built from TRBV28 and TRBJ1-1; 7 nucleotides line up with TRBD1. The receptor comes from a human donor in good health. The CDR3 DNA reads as TGCGCAGGGGGAGGGACTGAAGCTTTCTTT. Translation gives CAGGGTEAFF.